This T cell receptor beta chain originates from a study of blood T cell repertoires in COVID-19. Study as a whole: From T cells, B-cell-depleted T cells, or PBMCs came the material, which was cDNA or gDNA.

Original data processing: Amplified reference gene primers provided the basis for estimating nucleated cell counts. The repertoire was sequenced with immunoSEQ multiplex PCR; TCRdb's copy has only in-frame clones and lacks some. Clone size and V and J calls were adopted from that table, with D and trimming inferred from the DNA. This sample yields approximately 170,000 clones, of which over 75% are seen a single time; 6.9% belongs to the top ten. Germline-derived CDR1 and CDR2 are LNHDA and SQIVND (reference sequence). The CDR3 contains 12 residues. With 5 bases removed from V and 4 bases from J, the gap between germline ends came to 7 bases. This clone was recorded once.

This receptor was taken from a man aged 80 or over with COVID-19, enrolled during active disease. Sequencing was carried out using peripheral blood. The chain employs TRBV19 and TRBJ2-3; D is unclear. The CDR3 loop is CASSSEADTQYF. Here the CDR3 DNA reads TGTGCCAGTAGTTCTGAGGCAGATACGCAGTATTTT.